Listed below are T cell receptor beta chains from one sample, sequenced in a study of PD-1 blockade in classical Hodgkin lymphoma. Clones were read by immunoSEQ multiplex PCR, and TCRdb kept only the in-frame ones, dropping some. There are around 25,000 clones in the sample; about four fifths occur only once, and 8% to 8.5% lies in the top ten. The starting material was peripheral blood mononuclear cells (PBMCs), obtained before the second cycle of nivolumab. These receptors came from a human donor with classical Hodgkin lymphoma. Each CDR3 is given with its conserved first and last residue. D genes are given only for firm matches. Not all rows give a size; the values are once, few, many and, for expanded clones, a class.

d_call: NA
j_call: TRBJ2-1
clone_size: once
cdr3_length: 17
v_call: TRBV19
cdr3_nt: TGTGCCAGTAGCGCCCCCACTAGCCCCGGCTCCTACAATGAGCAGTTCTTC
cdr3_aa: CASSAPTSPGSYNEQFF

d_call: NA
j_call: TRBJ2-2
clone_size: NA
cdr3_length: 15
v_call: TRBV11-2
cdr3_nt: TGTGCCAGCAGCCCTGTTCGGGGGGCGACCGGGGAGCTGTTTTTT
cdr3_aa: CASSPVRGATGELFF

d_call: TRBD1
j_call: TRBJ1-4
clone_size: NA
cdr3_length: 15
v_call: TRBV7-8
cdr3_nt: TGTGCCAGCAGCTTAGAATACAGGGGGAATGAAAAACTGTTTTTT
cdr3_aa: CASSLEYRGNEKLFF

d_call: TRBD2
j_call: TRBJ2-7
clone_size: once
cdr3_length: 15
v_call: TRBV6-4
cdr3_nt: TGTGCCAGCAGTCCGCCCCGGGGGGGTTCGTACGAGCAGTACTTC
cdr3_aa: CASSPPRGGSYEQYF

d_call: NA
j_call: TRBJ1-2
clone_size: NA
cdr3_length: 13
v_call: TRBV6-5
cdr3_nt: TGTGCCAGCGCTCAAACAGAGAACTATGGCTACACCTTC
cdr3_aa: CASAQTENYGYTF

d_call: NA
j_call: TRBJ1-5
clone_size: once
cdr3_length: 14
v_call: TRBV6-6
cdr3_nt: TGTGCCAGCAGTTACTTCGGGGGAAATCAGCCCCAGCATTTT
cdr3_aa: CASSYFGGNQPQHF

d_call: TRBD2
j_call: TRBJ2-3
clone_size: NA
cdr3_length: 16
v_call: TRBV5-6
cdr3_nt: TGTGCCAGCAGCTTGCTCCCAGCGGGGTTTACAGATACGCAGTATTTT
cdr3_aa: CASSLLPAGFTDTQYF

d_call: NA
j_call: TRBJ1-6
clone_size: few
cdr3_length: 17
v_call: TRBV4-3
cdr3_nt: TGCGCCAGCAGCCAAGAGGTTCCGGACATTAATAATTCACCCCTCCACTTT
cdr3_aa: CASSQEVPDINNSPLHF

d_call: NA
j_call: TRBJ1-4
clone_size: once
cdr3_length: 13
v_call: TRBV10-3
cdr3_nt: TGTGCCATCAGTGGCGGCAACTTGGAAAAACTGTTTTTT
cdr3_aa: CAISGGNLEKLFF

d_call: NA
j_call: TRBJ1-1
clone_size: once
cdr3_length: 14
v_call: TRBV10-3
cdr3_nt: TGTGCCATCAGTGGGGGCGGCAGGGTTCTTGAAGCTTTCTTT
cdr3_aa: CAISGGGRVLEAFF

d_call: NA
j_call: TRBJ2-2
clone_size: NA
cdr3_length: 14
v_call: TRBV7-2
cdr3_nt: TGTGCCAGCCACTTTAAGACGAACACCGGGGAGCTGTTTTTT
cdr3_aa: CASHFKTNTGELFF

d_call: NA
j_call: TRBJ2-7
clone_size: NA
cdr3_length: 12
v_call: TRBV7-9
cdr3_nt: TGTGCCAGCAGTCGAGGGGTCTACGAGCAGTACTTC
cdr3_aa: CASSRGVYEQYF

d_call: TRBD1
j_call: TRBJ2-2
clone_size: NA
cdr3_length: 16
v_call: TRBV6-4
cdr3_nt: TGTGCCAGCAGTGAATCCGGGACAGGGGGCAGCGGGGAGCTGTTTTTT
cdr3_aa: CASSESGTGGSGELFF

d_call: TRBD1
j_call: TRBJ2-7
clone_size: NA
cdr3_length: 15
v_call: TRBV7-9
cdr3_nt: TGCGCCAGCAGCCAGCAGAGGACAGGCACCTACGAGCAGTACTTC
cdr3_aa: CASSQQRTGTYEQYF

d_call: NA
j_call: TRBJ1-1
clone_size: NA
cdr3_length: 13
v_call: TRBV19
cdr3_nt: TGTGCCAGTACGGAGCAAATGAACACTGAAGCTTTCTTT
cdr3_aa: CASTEQMNTEAFF

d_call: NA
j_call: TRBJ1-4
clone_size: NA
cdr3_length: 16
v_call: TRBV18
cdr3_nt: TGTGCCAGCTCACCCAGGCTAAGCAGGGACGATGAAAAACTGTTTTTT
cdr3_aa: CASSPRLSRDDEKLFF

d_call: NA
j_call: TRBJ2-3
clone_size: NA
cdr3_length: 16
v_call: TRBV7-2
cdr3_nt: TGTGCCAGCAGCTTAGCAGGCGGGTCGTACACAGATACGCAGTATTTT
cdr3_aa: CASSLAGGSYTDTQYF

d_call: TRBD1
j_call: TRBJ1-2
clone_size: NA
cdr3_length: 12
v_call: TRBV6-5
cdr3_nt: TGTGCCAGCAGTACGACAGGGGGCGGCTACACCTTC
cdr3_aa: CASSTTGGGYTF

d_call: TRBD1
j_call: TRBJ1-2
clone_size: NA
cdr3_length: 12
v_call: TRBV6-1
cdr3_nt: TGTGCCAGCAGTACGCGGACAGGACATTTCACCTTC
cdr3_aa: CASSTRTGHFTF

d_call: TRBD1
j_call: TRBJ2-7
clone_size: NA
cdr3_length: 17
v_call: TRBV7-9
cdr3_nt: TGTGCCAGCAGCCATGGACGGACAGGGGCTAGCTCCTACGAGCAGTACTTC
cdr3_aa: CASSHGRTGASSYEQYF

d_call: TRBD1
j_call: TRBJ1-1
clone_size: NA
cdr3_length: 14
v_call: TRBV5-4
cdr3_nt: TGTGCCAGCAGCTCGGACAGGGGAGCCACTGAAGCTTTCTTT
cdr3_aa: CASSSDRGATEAFF

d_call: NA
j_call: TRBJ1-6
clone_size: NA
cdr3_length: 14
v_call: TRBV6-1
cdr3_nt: TGTGCCAGCAGCCATACGAGGGGGGAATCACCCCTCCACTTT
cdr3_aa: CASSHTRGESPLHF

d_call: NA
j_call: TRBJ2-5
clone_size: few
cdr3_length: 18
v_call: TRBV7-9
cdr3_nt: TGTGCCAGCAGCTTATCCTTCCTACACGGTAATCCTGGGGAGACCCAGTACTTC
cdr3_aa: CASSLSFLHGNPGETQYF

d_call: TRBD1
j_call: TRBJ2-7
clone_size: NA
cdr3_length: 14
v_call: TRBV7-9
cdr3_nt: TGTGCCAGCAGCCCGCGGACAGGTCCCTACGAGCAGTACTTC
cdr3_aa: CASSPRTGPYEQYF

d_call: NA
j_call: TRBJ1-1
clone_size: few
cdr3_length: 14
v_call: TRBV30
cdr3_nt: TGTGCCTGGTCCCAGAACGGCAAGAACACTGAAGCTTTCTTT
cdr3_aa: CAWSQNGKNTEAFF

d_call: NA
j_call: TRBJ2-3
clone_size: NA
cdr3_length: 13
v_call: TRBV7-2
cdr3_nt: TGTGCCAGCAGCTTATTTCAGGGATTTACGCAGTATTTT
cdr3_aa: CASSLFQGFTQYF

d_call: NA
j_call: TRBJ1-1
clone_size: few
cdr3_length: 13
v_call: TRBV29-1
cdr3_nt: TGCAGCGTTGGGAGTCAGGTGGACACTGAAGCTTTCTTT
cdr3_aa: CSVGSQVDTEAFF

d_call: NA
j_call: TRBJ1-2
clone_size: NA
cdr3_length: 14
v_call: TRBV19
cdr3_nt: TGTGCCAGTAGTATAGAGACAGATTACTATGGCTACACCTTC
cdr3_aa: CASSIETDYYGYTF

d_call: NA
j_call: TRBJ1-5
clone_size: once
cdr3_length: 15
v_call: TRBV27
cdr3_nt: TGTGCCAGCAGCTATCTGGGGGGTGACAATCAGCCCCAGCATTTT
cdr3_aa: CASSYLGGDNQPQHF

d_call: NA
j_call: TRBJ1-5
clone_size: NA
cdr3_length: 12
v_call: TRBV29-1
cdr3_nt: TGCAGCGTAGGTGCAGGGGATCAGCCCCAGCATTTT
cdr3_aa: CSVGAGDQPQHF

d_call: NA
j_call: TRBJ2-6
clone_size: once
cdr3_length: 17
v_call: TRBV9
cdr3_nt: TGTGCCAGCAGCGCCAGGGACATAGCCTCTGGGGCCAACGTCCTGACTTTC
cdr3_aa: CASSARDIASGANVLTF

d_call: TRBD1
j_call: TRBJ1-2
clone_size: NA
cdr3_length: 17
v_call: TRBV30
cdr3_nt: TGTGCCTGGAGTAACCCACGTTCGCCGGGACAGGTTTATGGCTACACCTTC
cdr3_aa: CAWSNPRSPGQVYGYTF

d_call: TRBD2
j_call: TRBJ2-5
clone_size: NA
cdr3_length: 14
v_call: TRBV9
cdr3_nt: TGTGCCAGCAGCATTAGCGGGGTAGGAGAGACCCAGTACTTC
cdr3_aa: CASSISGVGETQYF

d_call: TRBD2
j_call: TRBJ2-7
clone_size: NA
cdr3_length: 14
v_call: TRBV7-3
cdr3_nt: TGTGCCAGCAGCTTACTAGCGGGGCCCTACGAGCAGTACTTC
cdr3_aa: CASSLLAGPYEQYF

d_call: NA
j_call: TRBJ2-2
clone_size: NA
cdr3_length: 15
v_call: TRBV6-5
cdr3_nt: TGTGCCAGCAGTTACTCTCTGCAGAACACCGGGGAGCTGTTTTTT
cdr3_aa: CASSYSLQNTGELFF

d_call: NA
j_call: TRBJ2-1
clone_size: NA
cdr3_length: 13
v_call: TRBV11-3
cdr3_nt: TGTGCCAGCAGCCGGAACCTGTACAATGAGCAGTTCTTC
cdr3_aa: CASSRNLYNEQFF

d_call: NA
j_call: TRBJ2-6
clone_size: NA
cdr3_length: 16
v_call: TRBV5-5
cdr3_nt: TGTGCCAGCAGCTTGTTCAGGGGCGTTGGGGCCAACGTCCTGACTTTC
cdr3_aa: CASSLFRGVGANVLTF

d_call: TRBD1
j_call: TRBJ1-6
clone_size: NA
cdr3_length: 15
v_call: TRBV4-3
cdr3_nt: TGCGCCAGCAGCCAAGATTGGGCAGGGGGTTCACCCCTCCACTTT
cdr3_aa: CASSQDWAGGSPLHF

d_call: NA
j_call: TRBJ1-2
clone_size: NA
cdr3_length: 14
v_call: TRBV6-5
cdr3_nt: TGTGCCAGCAGCCCCGGGCCGACTCACTATGGCTACACCTTC
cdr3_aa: CASSPGPTHYGYTF

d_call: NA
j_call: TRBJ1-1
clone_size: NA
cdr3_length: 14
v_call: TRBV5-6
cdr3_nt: TGTGCCAGCAGCCCTCTTTGGGGGGTAACTGAAGCTTTCTTT
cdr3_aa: CASSPLWGVTEAFF

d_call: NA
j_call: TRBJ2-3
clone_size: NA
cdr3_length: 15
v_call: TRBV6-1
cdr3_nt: TGTGCCAGCAGCCCCAGGGCGGCTGCCACAGATACGCAGTATTTT
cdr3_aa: CASSPRAAATDTQYF

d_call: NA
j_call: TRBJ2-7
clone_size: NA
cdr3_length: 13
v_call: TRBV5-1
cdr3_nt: TGCGCCAGCAGCACCAGGGTTTCCTACGAGCAGTACTTC
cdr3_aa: CASSTRVSYEQYF

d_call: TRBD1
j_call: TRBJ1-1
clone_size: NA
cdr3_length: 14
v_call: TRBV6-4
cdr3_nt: TGTGCCAGCAGTTACCGGGACAGGAGAACTGAAGCTTTCTTT
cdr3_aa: CASSYRDRRTEAFF

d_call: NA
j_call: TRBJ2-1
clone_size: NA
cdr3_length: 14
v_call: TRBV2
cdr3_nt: TGTGCCAGCAGTGAAACTGGCTACTACAATGAGCAGTTCTTC
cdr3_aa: CASSETGYYNEQFF

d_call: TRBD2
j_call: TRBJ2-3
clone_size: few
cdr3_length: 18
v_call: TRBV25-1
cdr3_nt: TGTGCCAGCGCGTTGAGGCGGGGGGCCCAATATAGCACAGATACGCAGTATTTT
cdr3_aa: CASALRRGAQYSTDTQYF

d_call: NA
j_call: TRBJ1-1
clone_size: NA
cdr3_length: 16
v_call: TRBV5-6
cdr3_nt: TGTGCCAGCAGTTGGGCGGGACACATTTTGAACACTGAAGCTTTCTTT
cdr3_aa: CASSWAGHILNTEAFF

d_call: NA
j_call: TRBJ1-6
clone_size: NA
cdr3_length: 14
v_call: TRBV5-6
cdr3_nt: TGTGCCAGCAGCTTTCAGGGAGATAATTCACCCCTCCACTTT
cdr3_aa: CASSFQGDNSPLHF

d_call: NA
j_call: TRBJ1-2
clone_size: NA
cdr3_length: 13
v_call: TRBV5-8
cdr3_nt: TGTGCCAGCAGCTTGGCCAGGGGCTATGGCTACACCTTC
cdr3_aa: CASSLARGYGYTF

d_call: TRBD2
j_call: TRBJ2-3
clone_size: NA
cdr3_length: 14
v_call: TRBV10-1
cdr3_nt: TGCGCCAGCAGTGAGTCAGCGGGGGGAGATACGCAGTATTTT
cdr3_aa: CASSESAGGDTQYF

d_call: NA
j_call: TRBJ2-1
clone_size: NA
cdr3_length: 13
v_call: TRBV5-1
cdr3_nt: TGCGCCAGCAGTCAACAGGGATACAATGAGCAGTTCTTC
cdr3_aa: CASSQQGYNEQFF

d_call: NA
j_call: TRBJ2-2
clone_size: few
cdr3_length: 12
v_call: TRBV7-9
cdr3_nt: TGTGCCAGCAGCCTACTGCCCGGGGAGCTGTTTTTT
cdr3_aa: CASSLLPGELFF

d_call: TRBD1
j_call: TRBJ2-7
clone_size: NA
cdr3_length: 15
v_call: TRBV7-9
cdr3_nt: TGTGCCAGCACCGACAGGTGGGACAGCTCCTACGAGCAGTACTTC
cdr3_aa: CASTDRWDSSYEQYF